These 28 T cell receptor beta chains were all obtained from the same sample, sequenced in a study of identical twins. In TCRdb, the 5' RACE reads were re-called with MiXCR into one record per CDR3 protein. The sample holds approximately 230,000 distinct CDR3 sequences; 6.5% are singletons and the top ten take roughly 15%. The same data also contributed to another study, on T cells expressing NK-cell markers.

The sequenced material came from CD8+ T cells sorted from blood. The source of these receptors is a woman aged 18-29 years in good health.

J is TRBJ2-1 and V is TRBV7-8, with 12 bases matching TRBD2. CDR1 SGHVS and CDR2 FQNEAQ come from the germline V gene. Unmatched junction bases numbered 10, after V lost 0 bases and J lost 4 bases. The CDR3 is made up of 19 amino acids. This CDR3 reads CASSLASGGTSGSYNEQFF. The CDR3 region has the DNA TGTGCCAGCAGCTTAGCGAGTGGGGGGACTAGCGGGTCTTACAATGAGCAGTTCTTC.

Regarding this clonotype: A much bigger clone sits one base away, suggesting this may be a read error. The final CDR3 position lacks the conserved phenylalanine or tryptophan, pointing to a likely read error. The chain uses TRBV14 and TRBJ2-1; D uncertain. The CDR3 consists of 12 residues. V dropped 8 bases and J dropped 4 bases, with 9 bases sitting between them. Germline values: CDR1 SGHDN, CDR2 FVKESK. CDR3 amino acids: CASSDGYNEQFL. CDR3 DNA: TGTGCCAGCTCGGACGGATACAATGAGCAGTTCCTC.

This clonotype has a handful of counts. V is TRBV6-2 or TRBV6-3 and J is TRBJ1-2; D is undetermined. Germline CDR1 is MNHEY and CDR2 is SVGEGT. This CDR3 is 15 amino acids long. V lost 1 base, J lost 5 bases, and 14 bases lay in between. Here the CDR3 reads CASSYWATFPYGYTF. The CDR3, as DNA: TGTGCCAGCAGTTACTGGGCCACGTTTCCTTATGGCTACACCTTC.

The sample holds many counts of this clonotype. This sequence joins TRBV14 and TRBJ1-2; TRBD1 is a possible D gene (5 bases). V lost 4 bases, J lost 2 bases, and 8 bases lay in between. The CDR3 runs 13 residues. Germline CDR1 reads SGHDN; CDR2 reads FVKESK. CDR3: CASSPGTNYGYTF. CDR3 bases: TGTGCCAGCAGCCCCGGGACGAACTATGGCTACACCTTC. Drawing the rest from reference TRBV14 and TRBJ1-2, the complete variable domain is EAGVTQFPSHSVIEKGQTVTLRCDPISGHDNLYWYRRVMGKEIKFLLHFVKESKQDESGMPNNRFLAERTGGTYSTLKVQPAELEDSGVYFCASSPGTNYGYTFGSGTRLTVV.

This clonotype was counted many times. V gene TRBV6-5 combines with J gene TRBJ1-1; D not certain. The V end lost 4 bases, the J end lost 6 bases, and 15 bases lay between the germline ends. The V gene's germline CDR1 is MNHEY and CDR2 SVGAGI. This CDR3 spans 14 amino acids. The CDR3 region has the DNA TGTGCCAGCAGTTTAGGGTTCGTCGGCGCTGAAGCTTTCTTT. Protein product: CASSLGFVGAEAFF.

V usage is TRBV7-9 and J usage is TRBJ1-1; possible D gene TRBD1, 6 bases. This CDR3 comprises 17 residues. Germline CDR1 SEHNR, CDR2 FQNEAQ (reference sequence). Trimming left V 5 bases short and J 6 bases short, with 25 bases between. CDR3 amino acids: CASSTQGQGIGGAEAFF. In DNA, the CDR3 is TGTGCCAGCAGCACTCAGGGGCAGGGTATTGGAGGTGCTGAAGCTTTCTTT. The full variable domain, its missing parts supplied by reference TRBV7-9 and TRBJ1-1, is DTGVSQNPRHKITKRGQNVTFRCDPISEHNRLYWYRQTLGQGPEFLTYFQNEAQLEKSRLLSDRFSAERPKGSFSTLEIQRTEQGDSAMYLCASSTQGQGIGGAEAFFGQGTRLTVV.

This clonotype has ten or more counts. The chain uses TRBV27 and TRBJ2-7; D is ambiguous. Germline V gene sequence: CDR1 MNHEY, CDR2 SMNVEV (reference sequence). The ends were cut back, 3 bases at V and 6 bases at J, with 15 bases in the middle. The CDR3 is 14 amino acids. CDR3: CASSFTLGSGEQYF. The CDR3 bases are TGTGCCAGCAGTTTTACCCTGGGGTCGGGCGAGCAGTACTTC.

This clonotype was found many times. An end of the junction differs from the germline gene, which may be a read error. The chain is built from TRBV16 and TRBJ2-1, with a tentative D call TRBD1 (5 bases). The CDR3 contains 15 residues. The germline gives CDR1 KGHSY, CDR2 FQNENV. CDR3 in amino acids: CASSQSRGSHNEQFF. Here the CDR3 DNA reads TGTGCCAGCAGCCAATCAAGGGGCTCCCACAATGAGCAGTTCTTC.

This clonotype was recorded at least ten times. CDR3 loop: CASSGRIRDTETEAFF. The DNA for the CDR3 is TGTGCCAGCAGCGGCCGAATCAGGGACACGGAAACTGAAGCTTTCTTT. The chain uses TRBV7-9 and TRBJ1-1; perhaps TRBD1 as D (6 bases). Germline loops: CDR1 SEHNR, CDR2 FQNEAQ (reference sequence). This CDR3 region has 16 residues. Trimming took off 5 bases at V and 5 bases at J, with 21 bases between the two ends.

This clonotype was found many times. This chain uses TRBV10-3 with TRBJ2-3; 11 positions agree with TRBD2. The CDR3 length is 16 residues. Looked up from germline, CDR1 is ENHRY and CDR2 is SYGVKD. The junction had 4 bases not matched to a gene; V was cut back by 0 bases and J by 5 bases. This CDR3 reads CAISESTSGSLDTQYF. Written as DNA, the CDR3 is TGTGCCATCAGTGAGTCAACTAGCGGGAGTTTAGATACGCAGTATTTT.

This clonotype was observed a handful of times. The CDR3 is CASSRGRPTTDTQYF. CDR3 coding DNA: TGTGCCAGCAGCCGCGGGAGGCCCACCACAGATACGCAGTATTTT. V usage is TRBV6-2 or TRBV6-3 and J usage is TRBJ2-3, with 8 nucleotides matching TRBD2. Germline lookup yields CDR1 MNHEY and CDR2 SVGEGT. J was trimmed by 2 bases and V by 6 bases; bases with no gene match: 7. The CDR3 length is 15 residues.

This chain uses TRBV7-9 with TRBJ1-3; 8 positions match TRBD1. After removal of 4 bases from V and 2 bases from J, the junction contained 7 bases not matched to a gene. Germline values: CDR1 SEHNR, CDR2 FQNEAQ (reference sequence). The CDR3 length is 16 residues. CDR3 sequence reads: CASSWTGRSPGNTIYF. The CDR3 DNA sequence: TGTGCCAGCAGCTGGACAGGGAGATCCCCTGGAAACACCATATATTTT.

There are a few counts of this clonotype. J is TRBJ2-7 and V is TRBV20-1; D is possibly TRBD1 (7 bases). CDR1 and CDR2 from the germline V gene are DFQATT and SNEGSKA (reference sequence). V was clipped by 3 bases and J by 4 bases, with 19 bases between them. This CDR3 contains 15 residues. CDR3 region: CSASSNQGGMYEQYF. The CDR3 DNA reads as TGCAGTGCTAGTAGTAACCAGGGGGGAATGTACGAGCAGTACTTC.

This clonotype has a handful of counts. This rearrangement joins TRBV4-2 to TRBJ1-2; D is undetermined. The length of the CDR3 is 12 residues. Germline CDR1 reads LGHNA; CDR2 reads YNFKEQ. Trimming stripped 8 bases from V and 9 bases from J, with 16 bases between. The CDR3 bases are TGTGCCAGCGGCCCCGGGCGGCCGAGCTACACCTTC. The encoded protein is CASGPGRPSYTF.

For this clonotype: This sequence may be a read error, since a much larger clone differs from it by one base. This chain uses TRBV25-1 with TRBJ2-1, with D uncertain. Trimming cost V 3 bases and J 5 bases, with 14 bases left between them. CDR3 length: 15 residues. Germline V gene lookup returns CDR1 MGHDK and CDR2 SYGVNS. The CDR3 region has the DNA TGTGCCAGCAGTGACGGTATGCAAAATAACAATGAGCAGTTCTTC. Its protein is CASSDGMQNNNEQFF.

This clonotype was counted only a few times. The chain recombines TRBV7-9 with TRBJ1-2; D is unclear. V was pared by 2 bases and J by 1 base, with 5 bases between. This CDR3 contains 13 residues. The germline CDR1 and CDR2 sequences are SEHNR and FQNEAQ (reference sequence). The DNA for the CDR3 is TGTGCCAGCAGCTTACCCAGTAACTATGGCTACACCTTC. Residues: CASSLPSNYGYTF.

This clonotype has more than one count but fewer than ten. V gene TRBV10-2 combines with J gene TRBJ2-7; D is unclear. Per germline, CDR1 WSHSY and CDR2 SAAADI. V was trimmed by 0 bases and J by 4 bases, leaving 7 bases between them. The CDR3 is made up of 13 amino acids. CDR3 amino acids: CASSESTWYEQYF. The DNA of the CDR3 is TGCGCCAGCAGTGAGTCGACTTGGTACGAGCAGTACTTC.

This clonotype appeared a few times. This CDR3 reads CASSYRTGGADTQYF. The CDR3 coding sequence is TGTGCCAGCAGTTATCGGACAGGGGGCGCAGATACGCAGTATTTT. The V call is TRBV6-5, the J call TRBJ2-3, with 11 bases aligning to TRBD1. The CDR3 length is 15 residues. V lost 3 bases to trimming and J lost 4 bases; unmatched junction nucleotides: 3. Germline CDR1 MNHEY, CDR2 SVGAGI.

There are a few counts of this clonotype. The CDR3 region is CASREPGGGDTQYF. In nucleotides, the CDR3 is TGTGCCAGCCGCGAACCGGGGGGAGGAGATACGCAGTATTTT. The chain recombines TRBV2 with TRBJ2-3, with 7 bases aligning to TRBD2. Germline lookup yields CDR1 SNHLY and CDR2 FYNNEI. Unmatched junction bases numbered 10, after V lost 8 bases and J lost 5 bases. The CDR3 runs to 14 residues.

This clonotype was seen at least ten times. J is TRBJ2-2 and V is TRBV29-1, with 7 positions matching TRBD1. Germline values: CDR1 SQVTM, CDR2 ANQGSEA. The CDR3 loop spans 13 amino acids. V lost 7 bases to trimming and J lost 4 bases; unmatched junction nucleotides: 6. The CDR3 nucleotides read TGCAGCGCGAACAGGGGTAGCACCGGGGAGCTGTTTTTT. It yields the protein CSANRGSTGELFF.

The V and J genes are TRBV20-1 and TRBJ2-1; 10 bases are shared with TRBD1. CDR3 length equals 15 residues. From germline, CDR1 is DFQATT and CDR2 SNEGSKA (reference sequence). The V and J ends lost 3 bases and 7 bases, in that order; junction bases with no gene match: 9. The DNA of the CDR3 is TGCAGTGCTAGTCTCCGGGACAGGGGAGGTAATGAGCAGTTCTTC. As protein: CSASLRDRGGNEQFF.

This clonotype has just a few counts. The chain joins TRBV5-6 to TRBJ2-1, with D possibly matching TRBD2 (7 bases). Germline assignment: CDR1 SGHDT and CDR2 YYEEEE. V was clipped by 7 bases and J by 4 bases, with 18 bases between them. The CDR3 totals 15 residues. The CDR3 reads CASRTKGGEYNEQFF. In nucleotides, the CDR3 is TGTGCCAGCCGTACCAAGGGGGGGGAATACAATGAGCAGTTCTTC.

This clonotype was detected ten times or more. The CDR3 DNA follows: TGTGCCAGCAGTGACTCCGGGGGTAGCAGCGCTGATACGCAGTATTTT. Its translation is CASSDSGGSSADTQYF. This sequence joins TRBV6-4 and TRBJ2-3; possibly TRBD2 for D (6 bases). The CDR3 loop spans 16 amino acids. Germline CDR1 MRHNA, CDR2 SNTAGT. The germline V and J ends were trimmed by 0 bases and 6 bases, with 16 bases remaining between them.

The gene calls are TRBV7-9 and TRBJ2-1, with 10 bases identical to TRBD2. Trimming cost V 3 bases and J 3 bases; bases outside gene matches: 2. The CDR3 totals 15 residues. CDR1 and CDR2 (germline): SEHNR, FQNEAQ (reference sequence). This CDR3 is CASSFGTSVYNEQFF. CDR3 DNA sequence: TGTGCCAGCAGCTTTGGGACTAGCGTCTACAATGAGCAGTTCTTC.

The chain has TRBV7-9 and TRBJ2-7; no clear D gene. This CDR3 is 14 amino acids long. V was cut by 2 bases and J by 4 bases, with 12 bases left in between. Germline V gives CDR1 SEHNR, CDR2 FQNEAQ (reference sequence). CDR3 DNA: TGTGCCAGCAGCTTAATTCGGGCCGAATACGAGCAGTACTTC. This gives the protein CASSLIRAEYEQYF. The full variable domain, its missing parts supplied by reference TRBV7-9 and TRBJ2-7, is DTGVSQNPRHKITKRGQNVTFRCDPISEHNRLYWYRQTLGQGPEFLTYFQNEAQLEKSRLLSDRFSAERPKGSFSTLEIQRTEQGDSAMYLCASSLIRAEYEQYFGPGTRLTVT.

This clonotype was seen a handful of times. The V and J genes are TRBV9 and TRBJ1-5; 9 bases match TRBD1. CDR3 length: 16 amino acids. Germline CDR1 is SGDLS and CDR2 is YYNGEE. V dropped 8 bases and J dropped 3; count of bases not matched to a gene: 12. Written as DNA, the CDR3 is TGTGCCAGGAATCCCCACTGGACAGGGGTCAATCAGCCCCAGCATTTT. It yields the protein CARNPHWTGVNQPQHF. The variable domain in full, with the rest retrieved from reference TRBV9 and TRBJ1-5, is DSGVTQTPKHLITATGQRVTLRCSPRSGDLSVYWYQQSLDQGLQFLIQYYNGEERAKGNILERFSAQQFPDLHSELNLSSLELGDSALYFCARNPHWTGVNQPQHFGDGTRLSIL.

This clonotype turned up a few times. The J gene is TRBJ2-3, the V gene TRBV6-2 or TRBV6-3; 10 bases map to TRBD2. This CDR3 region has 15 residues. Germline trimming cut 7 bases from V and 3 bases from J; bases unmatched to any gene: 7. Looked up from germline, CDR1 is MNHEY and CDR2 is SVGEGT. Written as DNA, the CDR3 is TGTGCCAGCAAGCGGGAGGGCCCCTGGACAGATACGCAGTATTTT. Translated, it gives CASKREGPWTDTQYF.

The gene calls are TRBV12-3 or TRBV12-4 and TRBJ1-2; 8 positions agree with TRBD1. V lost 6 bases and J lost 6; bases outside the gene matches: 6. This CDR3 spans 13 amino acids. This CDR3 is CASRPDRGDGYTF. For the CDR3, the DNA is TGTGCCAGCAGACCAGACAGGGGTGATGGCTACACCTTC.